Presented here are 6 T cell receptor beta chains from one specimen sequenced in a study of OX40 agonist ivuxolimab in advanced cancers. The protocol was immunoSEQ multiplex PCR, while the TCRdb copy is restricted to in-frame clones and leaves out a portion. This sample has some 60,000 clones, with approximately 84% found just once. This specimen consisted of CD4+ or CD8+ T cells sorted from blood, obtained in a trial of the OX40 agonist ivuxolimab. The source is an adult with an advanced solid tumor such as melanoma, head and neck, liver or kidney cancer.

The chain carries TRBV30 and TRBJ2-5, with a tentative D call TRBD1 (6 bases). CDR3 size: 15 residues. The germline CDR1 and CDR2 sequences are GTSNPN and SVGIG (reference sequence). V dropped 0 bases and J dropped 7 bases, with 18 bases sitting between them. In nucleotides, the CDR3 is TGTGCCTGGAGTGTAGGGGGTGGGGGCAAGGGGACCCAGTACTTC. It specifies CAWSVGGGGKGTQYF.

The rearrangement links TRBV6-1 to TRBJ2-4; 7 bases are shared with TRBD1. V was pared by 5 bases and J by 10 bases, with 8 bases of the junction left unmatched. The CDR3 extends over 13 amino acids. Germline lookup yields CDR1 MNHNS and CDR2 SASEGT. As DNA, the CDR3 is TGTGCCAGCAGTCACCGGGACAGAACTATTCAGTACTTC. This codes for CASSHRDRTIQYF.

As concerns this clone: This CDR3 is also generated by other DNA sequences in the sample. The V call is TRBV18, the J call TRBJ1-5; the D is unclear. Germline CDR1 KGHSH, CDR2 LQKENI. The CDR3 totals 14 residues. V lost 2 bases and J 2 bases, leaving 7 bases between the germline ends. The CDR3: CASSPGTGNQPQHF. For the CDR3, the DNA is TGTGCCAGCTCACCAGGTACTGGCAATCAGCCCCAGCATTTT. Full variable domain (rest looked up from reference TRBV18 and TRBJ1-5): NAGVMQNPRHLVRRRGQEARLRCSPMKGHSHVYWYRQLPEEGLKFMVYLQKENIIDESGMPKERFSAEFPKEGPSILRIQQVVRGDSAAYFCASSPGTGNQPQHFGDGTRLSIL.

The chain has TRBV19 and TRBJ2-3; D might be TRBD1 or TRBD2, each matching 6 bases. The CDR3 contains 15 residues. Deletions cut 4 bases from V and 7 bases from J, with 18 bases between. Germline CDR1 reads LNHDA; CDR2 reads SQIVND (reference sequence). The CDR3 DNA reads as TGTGCCAGTAGTACCCCGGGGATGGGGGGCCATACGCAGTATTTT. The encoded protein is CASSTPGMGGHTQYF.

This chain connects TRBV4-2 to TRBJ2-7; D unresolved. This CDR3 region has 12 residues. CDR1 is LGHNA, CDR2 YNFKEQ, per germline. Trimming pared 4 bases from V and 2 bases from J, leaving 6 bases between. CDR3 region: CASSRIPYEQYF. CDR3 coding DNA: TGTGCCAGCAGCCGTATTCCCTACGAGCAGTACTTC.

The rearrangement joins TRBV5-1 to TRBJ2-2, with 8 bases lining up with TRBD1. CDR1 is SGHRS and CDR2 is YFSETQ in the germline V gene. After removal of 0 bases from V and 5 bases from J, the junction contained 9 bases not matched to a gene. This CDR3 spans 17 amino acids. The CDR3 DNA sequence: TGCGCCAGCAGCTTGGTGGCAGGGGGCTACGGAACCGGGGAGCTGTTTTTT. It translates to CASSLVAGGYGTGELFF. Full variable domain (rest looked up from reference TRBV5-1 and TRBJ2-2): KAGVTQTPRYLIKTRGQQVTLSCSPISGHRSVSWYQQTPGQGLQFLFEYFSETQRNKGNFPGRFSGRQFSNSRSEMNVSTLELGDSALYLCASSLVAGGYGTGELFFGEGSRLTVL.